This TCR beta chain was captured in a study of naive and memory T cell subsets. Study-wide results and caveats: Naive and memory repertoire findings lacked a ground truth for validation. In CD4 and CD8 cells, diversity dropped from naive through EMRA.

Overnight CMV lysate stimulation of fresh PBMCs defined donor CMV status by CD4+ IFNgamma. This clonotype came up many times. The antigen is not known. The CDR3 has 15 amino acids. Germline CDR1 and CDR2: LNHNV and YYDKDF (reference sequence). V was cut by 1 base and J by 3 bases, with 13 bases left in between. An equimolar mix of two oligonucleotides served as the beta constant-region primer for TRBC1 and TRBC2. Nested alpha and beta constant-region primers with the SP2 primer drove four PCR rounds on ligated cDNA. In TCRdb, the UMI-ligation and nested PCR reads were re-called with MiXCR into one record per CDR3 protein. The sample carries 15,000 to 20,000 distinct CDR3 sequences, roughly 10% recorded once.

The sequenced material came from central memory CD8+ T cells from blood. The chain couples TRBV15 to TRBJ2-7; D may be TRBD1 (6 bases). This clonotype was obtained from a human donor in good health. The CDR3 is CATSRASDSFYEQYF. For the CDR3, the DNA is TGTGCCACCAGCAGAGCCTCGGACAGTTTCTACGAGCAGTACTTC.